This TCR beta chain was sequenced in a study of shared clonotypes between healthy human individuals. Study-wide background: The composition of the donors was a couple of women and a few men aged 18 to 49.

Turning to this clone: Its specificity is unknown.

Study-wide results and caveats: Roughly 4.7% was the fraction of naive CD4 clonotypes found shared across several donors.

J lost 5 bases, V lost 4 bases, and 4 bases had no gene match. The CDR3 extends over 14 amino acids. Germline CDR1 reads SGHRS; CDR2 reads YFSETQ. An assay was performed, and its level was deep. Some clones are missing from TCRdb's copy, which holds only in-frame ones; the method was immunoSEQ multiplex PCR. Among 2 million to 2.5 million clones, 93% were seen once, and the ten largest hold roughly 0.36%. Sequencing was carried out using naive CD4+ T cells from PBMCs. Sample subset: CD45RA+ positively selected. This TCR was sampled from a man younger than 35 in good health. Some clones in this sample may be carry-over from other donors' samples. This rearrangement joins TRBV5-1 to TRBJ2-4, with 9 bases that match TRBD1. CDR3 DNA: TGCGCCAGCAGCCGAACAGGGGGCCAAAACATTCAGTACTTC. This codes for CASSRTGGQNIQYF.